This T cell receptor beta chain was sequenced during a study of graft-versus-host responses after intestinal transplantation. Study information: Those transplanted obtained multivisceral, liver-intestinal, or isolated intestinal grafts. Anti-thymocyte globulin induction was given to all recipients, followed by tacrolimus and steroids for 2 to 3 years.

TCRdb's copy holds only in-frame clones and misses some; the assay was immunoSEQ multiplex PCR. The profile shows 50,000 or so clones, approximately 92% of them singletons. Per the germline V gene, CDR1 is SGHDT and CDR2 is YYEEEE. This CDR3 spans 14 amino acids. Study-level findings and limits: An association linked early post-transplant HvG declines with peak circulating GvH clone levels. GvH clones were identified in recipient marrow, with some first appearing in ileum or blood.

About this clone itself: The antigen remains undetermined. Germline is not matched at one junction end, which may reflect a read error.

The chain employs TRBV5-6 and TRBJ1-1; D unresolved. Sequencing used PBMCs, obtained roughly 760 days after a first intestinal transplant, on the day of a second. This clonotype originated in a human patient who received an intestinal transplant, so some T cells may come from the graft donor. The CDR3 DNA reads TGTGCCAGCAGCGTGGGGTGGTTGAAGACTGAAGCTTTCTTT. Its translation is CASSVGWLKTEAFF.